This T cell receptor (beta chain) was obtained from a study of blood T cells in healthy people across ages. Whole-study results and caveats: The fall in TCR beta diversity per million T cells was roughly linear with age.

Healthy Russian Caucasian donors spanned ages roughly 6 to 90 years. This clonotype was seen repeatedly, ten times or more. The antigen is undetermined. A second roughly 6 to 11 cycle PCR used barcoded and J-beta primers. The yield of each sample was at least 3 million CDR3-containing paired-end reads. TCRdb processed the 5' RACE reads anew with MiXCR; each CDR3 protein has one entry. This table holds hundreds of thousands of distinct CDR3 sequences, approximately 30% found once. The sequencing input was blood. This TCR was recovered from a woman older than 75 in good health.

The CDR3 sequence: CASSEQGGANVLTF. The CDR3, as DNA: TGTGCCAGCAGCGAGCAGGGAGGGGCCAACGTCCTGACTTTC. The V and J genes are TRBV7-6 and TRBJ2-6; D is perhaps TRBD1 (5 bases). Germline-derived CDR1 and CDR2 are SGHVS and FNYEAQ. The CDR3 sequence is 14 residues long. The germline V and J ends were trimmed by 5 bases and 4 bases, with 9 bases remaining between them.